These T cell receptor beta chains were read from a single sample in a study of blood T cell repertoires in COVID-19. Here immunoSEQ multiplex PCR was the method, and the copy in TCRdb shows in-frame clones only, minus some. The sample has about 100,000 clones, roughly 80% seen once. The sequencing input was peripheral blood. The receptors come from a man aged 45-60 years with active or convalescent COVID-19. Each CDR3 is given with its conserved first and last residue. A D gene is named only where the DNA matches it firmly.

TRBJ1-5 TRBV20-1 - CSASSEGPQHF TGCAGTGCTAGCAGCGAGGGCCCCCAGCATTTT
TRBJ2-4 TRBV7-2 - CASSERQWNIQYF TGTGCCAGCAGCGAGCGGCAATGGAACATTCAGTACTTC
TRBJ2-2 TRBV6-6 - CASSYSMGGAPGELFF TGTGCCAGCAGTTACTCGATGGGGGGGGCGCCCGGGGAGCTGTTTTTT
TRBJ2-7 TRBV21-1 - CASPRLAGMRSYEQYF TGTGCCAGCCCACGACTAGCGGGAATGCGGTCCTACGAGCAGTACTTC
TRBJ2-1 TRBV5-4 TRBD2 CASSSPGGRVNEQFF TGTGCCAGCAGCTCCCCCGGCGGGAGGGTCAATGAGCAGTTCTTC
TRBJ2-1 TRBV4-2 TRBD2 CASSHAVLAGGQGREQFF TGTGCCAGCAGCCACGCCGTACTAGCGGGAGGGCAGGGTCGAGAGCAGTTCTTC
TRBJ1-1 TRBV15 - CATSREGGRAEAFF TGTGCCACCAGCAGAGAAGGGGGTCGGGCTGAAGCTTTCTTT
TRBJ1-3 TRBV6-5 - CASRRGPSSGNTIYF TGTGCCAGCAGGCGCGGGCCATCCTCTGGAAACACCATATATTTT
TRBJ2-4 TRBV10-3 - CAISPVGSSENIQYF TGTGCCATCAGTCCTGTAGGTAGCTCGGAAAACATTCAGTACTTC
TRBJ2-7 TRBV6-5 - CASKSLAYEQYF TGTGCCAGCAAGAGCTTAGCCTACGAGCAGTACTTC
TRBJ2-5 TRBV3-1/TRBV3-2 - CASSQSVETQYF TGTGCCAGCAGCCAGTCGGTGGAGACCCAGTACTTC
TRBJ1-5 TRBV28 TRBD1 CASSGDRSNQPQHF TGTGCCAGCAGTGGGGACAGGAGCAATCAGCCCCAGCATTTT
TRBJ2-7 TRBV7-2 TRBD1 CASSPQTGGMVYEQYF TGTGCCAGCAGCCCTCAGACAGGGGGGATGGTGTACGAGCAGTACTTC
TRBJ1-2 TRBV12-5 TRBD1 CASGPPGTATNYGYTF TGTGCTAGTGGTCCCCCAGGGACAGCAACTAACTATGGCTACACCTTC
TRBJ1-6 TRBV3-1/TRBV3-2 - CASSQAHTGRRSPLHF TGTGCCAGCAGCCAAGCTCATACCGGGAGGAGGTCACCCCTCCACTTT